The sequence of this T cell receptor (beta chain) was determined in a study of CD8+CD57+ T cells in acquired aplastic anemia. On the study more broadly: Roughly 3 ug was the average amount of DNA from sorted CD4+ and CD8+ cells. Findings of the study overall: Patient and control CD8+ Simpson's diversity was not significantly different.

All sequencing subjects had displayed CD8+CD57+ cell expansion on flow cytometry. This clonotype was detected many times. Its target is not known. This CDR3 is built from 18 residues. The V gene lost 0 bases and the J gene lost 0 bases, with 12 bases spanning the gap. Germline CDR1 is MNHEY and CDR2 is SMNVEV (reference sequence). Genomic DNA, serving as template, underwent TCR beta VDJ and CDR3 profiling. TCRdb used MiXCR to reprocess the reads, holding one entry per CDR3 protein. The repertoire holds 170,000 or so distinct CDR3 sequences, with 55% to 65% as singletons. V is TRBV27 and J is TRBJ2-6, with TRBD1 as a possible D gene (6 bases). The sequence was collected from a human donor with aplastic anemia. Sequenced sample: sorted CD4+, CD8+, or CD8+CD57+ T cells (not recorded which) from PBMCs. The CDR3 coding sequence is TGTGCCAGCAGTTTATCCGGGACACCCCTCTCTGGGGCCAACGTCCTGACTTTC. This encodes CASSLSGTPLSGANVLTF.